A single sample gave rise to the 4 T cell receptor beta chains below, sequenced in a study of cytomegalovirus exposure and HLA in healthy donors. Amplification used 60 Vbeta primers and 13 Jbeta primers. Clones were sequenced by immunoSEQ multiplex PCR, and TCRdb holds only the in-frame ones, with some missing. Of 150,000 to 200,000 clones in the sample, 81% were seen once. Input material: PBMCs. All receptors come from a man aged 18 to 29 in good health and CMV-seronegative.

The chain employs TRBV19 and TRBJ1-2; 8 bases are a match to TRBD1. With V trimmed by 9 bases and J by 5 bases, 2 bases remained unmatched. The CDR3 is made up of 11 amino acids. Looked up from germline, CDR1 is LNHDA and CDR2 is SQIVND (reference sequence). CDR3 nucleotides: TGTGCCAGCCGACAGGGGTATGGCTACACCTTC. Protein: CASRQGYGYTF.

The rearrangement links TRBV18 to TRBJ2-1; 7 bases are shared with TRBD2. The CDR3 is 15 residues long. Trimming cost V 3 bases and J 8 bases; bases outside gene matches: 10. CDR1 and CDR2 (germline): KGHSH, LQKENI. CDR3 in amino acids: CASSPGGLVIDEQFF. Here the CDR3 DNA reads TGTGCCAGCTCACCGGGTGGACTAGTCATCGATGAGCAGTTCTTC.

The chain recombines TRBV5-1 with TRBJ1-2, with TRBD1 matching 7 bases. CDR1 and CDR2 (germline): SGHRS, YFSETQ. The CDR3 totals 13 residues. J gave up 8 bases and V 2 bases, and 6 bases lay outside the gene matches. CDR3 loop: CASSFRTGDGYTF. The CDR3, as DNA: TGCGCCAGCAGCTTTCGGACAGGCGACGGCTACACCTTC.

The chain combines TRBV30 with TRBJ1-2; tentative D call: TRBD1 (6 bases). Trimming removed 5 bases at V and 3 bases at J, with 13 bases between. The germline V gene encodes CDR1 GTSNPN and CDR2 SVGIG (reference sequence). The CDR3 is made up of 13 amino acids. CDR3 amino acids: CAWATGLDYGYTF. The DNA of the CDR3 is TGTGCCTGGGCGACAGGCCTGGACTATGGCTACACCTTC.